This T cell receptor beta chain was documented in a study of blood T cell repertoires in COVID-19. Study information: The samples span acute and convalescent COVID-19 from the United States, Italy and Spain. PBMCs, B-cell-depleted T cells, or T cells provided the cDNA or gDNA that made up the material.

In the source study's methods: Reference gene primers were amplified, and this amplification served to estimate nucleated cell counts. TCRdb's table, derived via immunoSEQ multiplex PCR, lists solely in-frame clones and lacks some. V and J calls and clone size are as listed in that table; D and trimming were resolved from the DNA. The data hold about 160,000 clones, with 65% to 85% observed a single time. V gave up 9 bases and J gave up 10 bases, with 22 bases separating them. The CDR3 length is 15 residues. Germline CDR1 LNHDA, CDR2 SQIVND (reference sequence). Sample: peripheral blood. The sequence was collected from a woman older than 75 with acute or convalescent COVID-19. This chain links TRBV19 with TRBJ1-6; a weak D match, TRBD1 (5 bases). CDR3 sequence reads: CASRPGEGRESPLHF. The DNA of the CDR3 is TGTGCCAGCCGACCGGGGGAGGGACGAGAGTCACCCCTCCACTTT.